The clone carrying this T cell receptor beta chain was seen at least ten times. Its cognate antigen is unknown. TCRdb processed the 5' RACE reads anew with MiXCR; each CDR3 protein has one entry. The table records some 350,000 distinct CDR3 sequences, 3% to 4.5% of them present only once. The sample is drawn from a study of T cells after yellow fever vaccination. At the level of the study: Fractions of low cell number were prepared using SMART-Seq v4 Ultra Low Input. General study findings and limits: By day 5 rather than day 15, the secondary response had peaked, though it was weaker.

V was clipped by 4 bases and J by 4 bases, with 11 bases between them. The CDR3 runs 14 residues. Germline values: CDR1 LGHNA, CDR2 YSLEER. The receptor was isolated from a man younger than 30 who received the YFV17D yellow fever vaccine. The material sequenced was PBMCs, taken 5 days after the yellow fever booster vaccination. V usage is TRBV4-3 and J usage is TRBJ2-1; D may be TRBD1 (6 bases). The CDR3 sequence is CASSPSDRYNEQFF. The DNA of the CDR3 is TGCGCCAGCAGCCCTTCGGACAGATACAATGAGCAGTTCTTC.